This T cell receptor (beta chain) was documented in a study of T cells after yellow fever vaccination (dated by TCRdb to between 2017 and 2020). As for the study more broadly: Libraries from fractions with low cell numbers were prepared with the SMART-Seq v4 Ultra Low Input RNA kit. To track T-cell clones before and after primary and booster YFV17D yellow fever vaccination, bulk TCR alpha and beta repertoires were sequenced longitudinally. The cohort comprised two healthy male donors, one aged 18 to 29 and one aged 30 to 40 years. Blood samples were taken at several timepoints before and after primary and secondary immunization, and bulk PBMC replicates and cell subsets were isolated. Beyond this particular receptor, the publication reports: After the booster, most of the clones that had expanded following primary vaccination were detected again (around 97% of CD4 and around 90% of CD8), which suggests that memory was broadly maintained. Computational filtering was needed because FACS-sorted repertoires could contain abundant contaminating clonotypes from the bulk population. A small fraction of clonotypes appeared in both the CD4 and CD8 compartments, likely as a result of convergent recombination. The secondary T-cell response was found to be weaker but faster than the primary response, with a peak reached on day 5 rather than on day 15. Because the study included only a couple of donors, the extent to which the findings can be generalized is limited.

The germline V gene specifies MGHRA as CDR1 and YSYEKL as CDR2. There are 13 amino acids in the CDR3, from cysteine to phenylalanine inclusive. Only the CDR3 DNA stays, 39 bases, in frame from base 1. V was cut back by 4 bases and J by 2 bases, leaving a gap of 3 bases between them. The treatment or condition label here, explained by the study, means: live attenuated yellow fever vaccine strain. PBMCs were isolated from peripheral blood using a standard Ficoll-Paque protocol. CD4 and CD8 T-cell fractions were isolated with Dynabeads CD4 and CD8 positive selection kits. RNA was extracted with TriZol from bulk PBMCs, CD4 and CD8 fractions, and dextramer-positive and dextramer-negative fractions. This clonotype was seen more than once but under ten times. It lacks a known antigen. Base qualities are not recorded, but no much larger clone differs from it by a single base. TCRdb names Illumina NovaSeq 6000 as the instrument used. TCR cDNA was synthesized by 5'RACE template switching, through which a universal primer site and unique molecular identifiers were introduced. Priming of cDNA synthesis was performed from both the TCR alpha and TCR beta constant segments. Libraries were amplified in two PCR steps, with sample barcodes and sequencing adapters added in the second step. Sequencing of libraries was done on Illumina HiSeq 2500 (2x100 bp) or NovaSeq (2x150 bp). The study's own analysis went as follows. MIGEC was used to demultiplex reads and collapse the reads into UMI consensus sequences, and MiXCR was used for V(D)J alignment. Vaccine-responding clonotypes were defined with edgeR using replicate PBMC samples, requiring FDR below 0.01 and a log2 fold change above 5 up to day 15. CD4 or CD8 identity was assigned to each bulk clonotype according to whether the clonotype was present at higher abundance in the sequenced CD4 repertoire or the sequenced CD8 repertoire. Through fastp at Q25 and MiXCR, TCRdb rebuilt clones from the public reads, retaining in-frame beta chains. Rows with one shared CDR3 protein collapse into an entry with the most common genes and DNA. The V and J calls were not made by the authors but by TCRdb's processing. Across this sample there are some 160,000 distinct CDR3 sequences, with approximately 10% seen only once. The ten most abundant clones make up approximately 35% of the sample.

The sequence derives from a man between 18 and 35 years old who received the YFV17D yellow fever vaccine. Material: CD8+ T cells sorted from PBMCs, obtained 45 days after the yellow fever booster vaccination. The chain is encoded by TRBV4-1 joined to TRBJ2-6; the D gene cannot be named for sure. In nucleotides, the sequence is TGCGCCAGCAGCCCTGCTGGGGCCAACGTCCTGACTTTC. Its coded protein is CASSPAGANVLTF.